This T cell receptor beta chain was found in a study of vaccination and CD4 T cells after COVID-19. Study-wide points: A median of around 86% of reactive clones, in convalescent patients, became evident only post-vaccination.

Notes on this clonotype: The antigen remains undetermined.

The CDR3 runs to 13 residues. Germline assignment: CDR1 SEHNR and CDR2 FQNEAQ (reference sequence). V was pared by 5 bases and J by 5 bases, with 12 bases between. Sequencing of cultured CD4+ T cell DNA used the Oncomine TCR Beta short-read assay. Each CDR3 protein gets one entry after TCRdb re-called the PCR reads with MiXCR. The sample has approximately 9,800 distinct CDR3 sequences, approximately 64% seen once. The treatment denotes: approximately 9-day PBMC culture with coronavirus spike peptide pools or control peptides (ViraFEST assay). The authors isolated CD4+ T cells by negative selection after around 10 days of culture.

This sequence originates from a human donor who had recovered from COVID-19. Sequencing was done on a sample of CD4+ T cells from blood, cultured in vitro. The V and J genes are TRBV7-9 and TRBJ1-2; D remains ambiguous. The CDR3 reads CASSRDTGYGYTF. The CDR3 DNA is TGTGCCAGCAGCCGTGACACGGGTTATGGCTACACCTTC.